A single sample is the source of the 15 T cell receptor beta chains below, sequenced in a study of beta chain features in type 1 diabetes. The study, taken as a whole, reports: People with Type 1 diabetes carried modestly yet significantly shorter TCRB CDR3s in all four CD4+ subsets.

The isolated RNA, all of it, was reverse transcribed, so expressed TCRB transcripts were what got sequenced. Here immunoSEQ multiplex PCR was the method, and the copy in TCRdb shows in-frame clones only, minus some. The profile shows hundreds of thousands of clones, more than 12% of them singletons. For these TCRs, the target antigens are not known. Sequencing used naive CD4+ T cells from blood. Receptor source: a man aged 18 to 29 with type 1 diabetes.

The rearrangement joins TRBV11-2 to TRBJ2-5; D might be TRBD2 (5 bases). Trimming shortened V by 2 bases and J by 10 bases, and 14 bases separated the two germline ends. CDR3 length equals 13 residues. CDR1 is SGHAT and CDR2 is FQNNGV in the germline V gene. The CDR3 loop is CASSLNGLVVQYF. The CDR3 coding sequence is TGTGCCAGCAGCTTAAATGGACTGGTCGTCCAGTACTTC.

The rearrangement joins TRBV5-8 to TRBJ2-5; D unclear. Per the germline V gene, CDR1 is SGHTS and CDR2 is YDEGEE. V lost 0 bases, J lost 3 bases, and 9 bases lay in between. CDR3 length equals 14 residues. CDR3 amino acids: CASSLVNTKETQYF. DNA for the CDR3: TGTGCCAGCAGCTTGGTAAACACGAAAGAGACCCAGTACTTC.

The CDR3 spells CAWRPQAQSSYNEQFF. The CDR3 DNA is TGTGCCTGGAGACCCCAAGCGCAGAGCTCCTACAATGAGCAGTTCTTC. The rearrangement links TRBV30 to TRBJ2-1; D call uncertain. The V and J ends lost 3 bases and 0 bases respectively, with 15 bases between them. Germline V lookup: CDR1 GTSNPN, CDR2 SVGIG (reference sequence). There are 16 residues in the CDR3. Filled out from reference TRBV30 and TRBJ2-1, the complete variable domain reads SQTIHQWPATLVQPVGSPLSLECTVEGTSNPNLYWYRQAAGRGLQLLFYSVGIGQISSEVPQNLSASRPQDRQFILSSKKLLLSDSGFYLCAWRPQAQSSYNEQFFGPGTRLTVL.

The sample holds a few counts of this clone. This chain uses TRBV2 with TRBJ2-5; D tentatively fits TRBD1 or TRBD2 (5 bases each). Between the trimmed V and J ends, which lost 6 bases and 4 bases, there was a span of 18 bases. Germline loops: CDR1 SNHLY, CDR2 FYNNEI. The CDR3 extends over 15 amino acids. CDR3 sequence: CASSLMGVIIETQYF. The CDR3 DNA is TGTGCCAGCAGCCTGATGGGGGTGATAATAGAGACCCAGTACTTC.

This clone was found a few times. This chain uses TRBV28 with TRBJ1-5, with D hard to call. The germline V gene has CDR1 MDHEN and CDR2 SYDVKM. The ends were cut back, 4 bases at V and 4 bases at J, with 17 bases in the middle. The CDR3 has 16 amino acids. The CDR3 DNA sequence: TGTGCCAGCAGTTCCCTCTTAGGGTCACGAAATCAGCCCCAGCATTTT. Its protein is CASSSLLGSRNQPQHF.

This clone was observed a few times. V gene TRBV30 combines with J gene TRBJ1-1; unclear D gene. This CDR3 region has 12 residues. Trimming removed 1 base from V and 2 bases from J, with 5 bases in between. CDR1 is GTSNPN, CDR2 SVGIG, per germline (reference sequence). The CDR3 is CAWSDRNTEAFF. The DNA for the CDR3 is TGTGCCTGGAGTGACAGAAACACTGAAGCTTTCTTT. Complete variable domain (other parts from reference TRBV30 and TRBJ1-1): SQTIHQWPATLVQPVGSPLSLECTVEGTSNPNLYWYRQAAGRGLQLLFYSVGIGQISSEVPQNLSASRPQDRQFILSSKKLLLSDSGFYLCAWSDRNTEAFFGQGTRLTVV.

This clone came up a few times. The chain is built from TRBV5-6 and TRBJ1-5, with a tentative D call TRBD1 (6 bases). CDR3 size: 14 residues. The V end was cut by 0 bases, the J end by 8 bases, with 12 bases between. Germline-derived CDR1 and CDR2 are SGHDT and YYEEEE. The CDR3 sequence is CASSLAGGAEPQHF. CDR3 sequence (DNA): TGTGCCAGCAGCTTGGCGGGGGGGGCCGAGCCCCAGCATTTT.

This clone was seen a handful of times. The rearrangement links TRBV29-1 to TRBJ1-2; no reliable D call. Trimming stripped 2 bases from V and 4 bases from J, with 8 bases between. This CDR3 comprises 12 residues. Germline V gene lookup returns CDR1 SQVTM and CDR2 ANQGSEA. The CDR3 DNA reads TGCAGCGTTGAACCTGTCGGCTATGGCTACACCTTC. This codes for CSVEPVGYGYTF.

J is TRBJ2-5 and V is TRBV29-1, with 7 bases aligning to TRBD2. CDR3 length: 14 residues. Germline CDR1 is SQVTM and CDR2 is ANQGSEA. V gave up 6 bases and J gave up 1 base; unmatched junction bases: 8. The DNA for the CDR3 is TGCAGCGTAGCGGGATTTATCAGCCAAGAGACCCAGTACTTC. It codes for CSVAGFISQETQYF. The entire variable domain, with the rest obtained from reference TRBV29-1 and TRBJ2-5, is as follows: SAVISQKPSRDICQRGTSLTIQCQVDSQVTMMFWYRQQPGQSLTLIATANQGSEATYESGFVIDKFPISRPNLTFSTLTVSNMSPEDSSIYLCSVAGFISQETQYFGPGTRLLVL.

The CDR3: CSVRNGVNQYEQYF. The CDR3 DNA sequence: TGCAGCGTCCGGAATGGGGTAAACCAATACGAGCAGTACTTC. The chain employs TRBV29-1 and TRBJ2-7; D is unclear. V was shortened by 6 bases and J by 4 bases, with 19 bases between the two germline ends. This CDR3 comprises 14 residues. The germline V gene has CDR1 SQVTM and CDR2 ANQGSEA.

J is TRBJ2-3 and V is TRBV5-1; 14 positions match TRBD2. J lost 0 bases, V lost 4 bases, and 7 bases had no gene match. This CDR3 region has 18 residues. Per the germline V gene, CDR1 is SGHRS and CDR2 is YFSETQ. The CDR3 is CASSTGLAGATSTDTQYF. CDR3 sequence (DNA): TGCGCCAGCAGCACGGGACTAGCGGGAGCCACTAGCACAGATACGCAGTATTTT.

This clone has only a few counts. The chain uses TRBV25-1 and TRBJ2-3, with 9 bases fitting TRBD1. With V trimmed by 6 bases and J by 4 bases, 11 bases remained unmatched. There are 16 residues in the CDR3. The germline V gene has CDR1 MGHDK and CDR2 SYGVNS. CDR3 DNA: TGTGCCAGCAGCACGGACAGGGGAAGGGTTGCAGATACGCAGTATTTT. Translating it yields CASSTDRGRVADTQYF.

This chain uses TRBV6-5 with TRBJ1-1, with 10 bases that match TRBD1. The junction had 3 bases not matched to a gene; V was cut back by 4 bases and J by 4 bases. The CDR3 runs 14 residues. Germline V gene lookup returns CDR1 MNHEY and CDR2 SVGAGI. CDR3 nucleotides: TGTGCCAGCAGTTTTCGGACAGGGGGCACTGAAGCTTTCTTT. It translates to CASSFRTGGTEAFF.

V and J are TRBV28 and TRBJ1-1, with D hard to call. Per the germline V gene, CDR1 is MDHEN and CDR2 is SYDVKM. There are 17 residues in the CDR3. Trimming took off 5 bases at V and 1 base at J, with 20 bases between the two ends. The CDR3 loop reads CASSPLTPQTENTEAFF. The CDR3 region has the DNA TGTGCCAGCAGTCCACTAACCCCCCAAACAGAGAACACTGAAGCTTTCTTT.

This clone was observed a few times. V gene TRBV2 combines with J gene TRBJ2-2; tentative D call: TRBD1 (6 bases). Trimming took off 4 bases at V and 6 bases at J, with 12 bases between the two ends. Germline CDR1 and CDR2: SNHLY and FYNNEI. The CDR3 length is 14 residues. CDR3 amino acids: CASSGQGSPGELFF. The CDR3 nucleotides are TGTGCCAGCAGTGGCCAGGGGTCCCCCGGGGAGCTGTTTTTT.